Listed below are T cell receptor beta chains from one sample, sequenced in a study of a mutant IDH1 vaccine in newly diagnosed glioma. These TCRs are of unknown antigen specificity. Produced via immunoSEQ multiplex PCR; TCRdb's table is partial and in-frame only. The table includes about 38,000 clones, 78% detected once. The sequencing here drew on PBMCs, taken from a glioma patient whose treatment included an IDH1 peptide vaccine. The source of these receptors is a man in his forties or fifties with glioma. CDR3s include the opening cysteine and the closing phenylalanine or tryptophan. A D gene is named only where the DNA matches it firmly. Rows may omit the clone size; those that give it use once, few, many or a size class.

TRBJ2-7 | TRBD2 | TRBV7-9 | - | TGTGCCAGCAGCTCCCCCTCGGGGGGTGCCGCAGGTGGGCAGTACTTC | CASSSPSGGAAGGQYF
TRBJ1-1 | TRBD1 | TRBV6-5 | once | TGTGCCAGCAGCACGGTGGGGACAGAGGCTTTCTTT | CASSTVGTEAFF
TRBJ2-1 | - | TRBV5-1 | - | TGCGCCAGCAGCTTGGTCCAGGGCGGTGAGCAGTTCTTC | CASSLVQGGEQFF
TRBJ2-7 | TRBD2 | TRBV19 | once | TGTGCCAGTAGCAGACTAGCGGGGCTCTACGAGCAGTACTTC | CASSRLAGLYEQYF
TRBJ2-2 | - | TRBV19 | medium-sized | TGTGCCAGTAAAGTGTGGGGCAGGAGTAACACCGGGGAGCTGTTTTTT | CASKVWGRSNTGELFF
TRBJ1-2 | - | TRBV5-5 | once | TGTGCCAGCAGCGGAGGAGACTATGGCTACACCTTC | CASSGGDYGYTF
TRBJ2-1 | - | TRBV4-2 | - | TGTGCCAGCAGCCAAGGGAGGGGGGGTAGGGACTATGAGCAGTTCTTC | CASSQGRGGRDYEQFF
TRBJ1-3 | - | TRBV2 | - | TGTGCCAGCAGCGGTGAAAGGGACACCATATATTTT | CASSGERDTIYF
TRBJ2-3 | - | TRBV5-1 | - | TGCGCCAGCAGCGTCCCCGAGGGGGATACGCAGTATTTT | CASSVPEGDTQYF
TRBJ2-7 | - | TRBV6-6 | once | TGTGCCAGCTCCACCCAGGGGCAGGCTATGGACGAGCAGTACTTC | CASSTQGQAMDEQYF
TRBJ1-4 | - | TRBV7-9 | - | TGTGCCAGCAGCTTAAATTCGGGGGCGGATAATGAAAAACTGTTTTTT | CASSLNSGADNEKLFF
TRBJ2-5 | - | TRBV7-8 | - | TGTGCCAGCAGCTTAGTGGCAGACCTACGGGAGACCCAGTACTTC | CASSLVADLRETQYF
TRBJ1-5 | - | TRBV19 | - | TGTGCCAGTAGTAGAGACTCCACACCCAATCAGCCCCAGCATTTT | CASSRDSTPNQPQHF
TRBJ2-7 | TRBD1 | TRBV5-5 | - | TGTGCCAGCAGCTTGTTACTGACAGGGGGCATGTACGAGCAGTACTTC | CASSLLLTGGMYEQYF
TRBJ2-7 | TRBD2 | TRBV29-1 | once | TGCAGCGTTGCTGGCGGGGGGGGAACCTACGAGCAGTACTTC | CSVAGGGGTYEQYF
TRBJ1-1 | - | TRBV18 | - | TGTGCCAGCTCGCAAGACGAGTTAGGGGTCGGCGCTTTCTTT | CASSQDELGVGAFF
TRBJ1-1 | - | TRBV20-1 | few | TGCAGTGCTAGAGATACGGGCTGGGCTTTCTTT | CSARDTGWAFF
TRBJ2-7 | - | TRBV6-5 | once | TGTGCCAGCGGGGCAGGCCCCTACGAGCAGTACTTC | CASGAGPYEQYF
TRBJ2-7 | TRBD1 | TRBV19 | - | TGTGCCAGTAGTATAGGGGCGACAGGGGGGTACCCCTCCTACGAGCAGTACTTC | CASSIGATGGYPSYEQYF
TRBJ1-6 | TRBD1 | TRBV2 | - | TGTGCCAGCAGGAGACCGGGACAGGGGCGTACTACTCCCCATTCACCCCCCCACTTT | CASRRPGQGRTTPHSPPHF
TRBJ2-5 | - | TRBV2 | - | TGTGCCAGCAGTTTCCCTAGGGTGTACCAAGAGACCCAGTACTTC | CASSFPRVYQETQYF
TRBJ2-7 | TRBD1 | TRBV2 | - | TGTGCCAGCAGGTTGGCCGGGACAGGGCCCTACGAGCAGTACTTC | CASRLAGTGPYEQYF
TRBJ2-7 | TRBD2 | TRBV5-4 | few | TGTGCCAGCAGCCCCGGCGGGGGATCCTACGAGCAGTACTTC | CASSPGGGSYEQYF
TRBJ2-2 | TRBD1 | TRBV6-1 | - | TGTGCCAGCAGGAGCGGACAGGGAAGGACCGGGGAGCTGTTTTTT | CASRSGQGRTGELFF
TRBJ1-2 | TRBD1 | TRBV5-4 | - | TGTGCCAGCAGCCCCAGGACAGGGAACTATGGCTACACCTTC | CASSPRTGNYGYTF
TRBJ1-2 | TRBD1 | TRBV29-1 | - | TGCAGCGCCCGACAGGGAAGGAACTATGGCTACACCTTC | CSARQGRNYGYTF
TRBJ2-7 | TRBD1 | TRBV19 | - | TGTGCCAGTAGTATTACACAGGGGAGCGAGCAGTACTTC | CASSITQGSEQYF
TRBJ1-5 | TRBD1 | TRBV7-2 | - | TGTGCCAGCAACACACAGGGGTCGGTTAATCAGCCCCAGCATTTT | CASNTQGSVNQPQHF
TRBJ1-2 | - | TRBV5-4 | once | TGTGCCAGCAGCTTAAACGAAGGTGGCTACACCTTC | CASSLNEGGYTF
TRBJ1-2 | TRBD1 | TRBV6-1 | - | TGTGCCAGCAGTGGTCGACCGGGACAGGGGCTGGATGGCTACACCTTC | CASSGRPGQGLDGYTF
TRBJ1-2 | - | TRBV6-5 | - | TGTGCCAGCAGTTACTGGGGAACTGGGGGCTACACCTTC | CASSYWGTGGYTF
TRBJ2-1 | TRBD2 | TRBV2 | - | TGTGCCAGCAGCAGCTATTGGGGGGAGGGGTACGATGAGCAGTTCTTC | CASSSYWGEGYDEQFF
TRBJ1-1 | TRBD1 | TRBV7-2 | - | TGTGCCAGCAGCGAAGGACAGGGGAAGGCTTTCTTT | CASSEGQGKAFF
TRBJ1-3 | - | TRBV13 | - | TGTGCCAGCAGCTCCCTCGGGATTCGTAGAAACACCATATATTTT | CASSSLGIRRNTIYF
TRBJ1-5 | TRBD1 | TRBV6-1 | - | TGTGCCAGCAGTGGCCCGGGACAGGGGAGCAATCAGCCCCAGCATTTT | CASSGPGQGSNQPQHF
TRBJ2-2 | - | TRBV25-1 | - | TGTGCCAGCAGGCTCAGGGGAGGGTCTGAGCTGTTTTTT | CASRLRGGSELFF
TRBJ1-2 | TRBD1 | TRBV5-4 | - | TGTGCCAGCAGCCGGGACAGGGGTTCTAACTATGGCTACACCTTC | CASSRDRGSNYGYTF
TRBJ2-5 | TRBD1 | TRBV2 | - | TGTGCCAGCAGACGACAGGGGGCGGCTCAGGAGACCCAGTACTTC | CASRRQGAAQETQYF
TRBJ2-1 | - | TRBV6-1 | once | TGTGCCAGCAGTGAAGGTTCGGGCGGGTACAATGAGCAGTTCTTC | CASSEGSGGYNEQFF
TRBJ1-6 | TRBD1 | TRBV6-5 | - | TGTGCCAGCAGTTATAGCGGACAGGTCAATTCACCCCTCCACTTT | CASSYSGQVNSPLHF
TRBJ1-5 | - | TRBV5-1 | - | TGCGCCAGCAGCACGGGGGACGGTGGGGCCAATCAGCCCCAGCATTTT | CASSTGDGGANQPQHF
TRBJ2-5 | TRBD1 | TRBV9 | - | TGTGCCAGCAGCGCCGGACAGGGAACGAGGGAGACCCAGTACTTC | CASSAGQGTRETQYF
TRBJ2-1 | - | TRBV6-6 | once | TGTGCCAGCAGCCAAAAGAGCAATGAGCAGTTCTTC | CASSQKSNEQFF
TRBJ2-1 | - | TRBV6-1 | - | TGTGCCACCTCGGGACCACGGACGGGAGAGCAGTTCTTC | CATSGPRTGEQFF
TRBJ2-7 | TRBD1 | TRBV7-9 | - | TGTGCCAGCAGCCGAGGACAGGGGGAAACCTACGAGCAGTACTTC | CASSRGQGETYEQYF
TRBJ1-3 | - | TRBV9 | once | TGTGCCAGCAGCGTACAGGGAACTGGAAACACCATATATTTT | CASSVQGTGNTIYF
TRBJ1-1 | - | TRBV5-1 | - | TGCGCCAGCAGGGCACCTCTGACACTGAACACTGAAGCTTTCTTT | CASRAPLTLNTEAFF
TRBJ1-1 | - | TRBV6-1 | once | TGTGCCAGCAGTTTACAGGGGAACACTGAAGCTTTCTTT | CASSLQGNTEAFF